This TCR beta chain was documented in a study of naive and memory T cell subsets. After CD4 positive bead selection, the CD4-negative fraction gave CD8 T cells. Comment on this clonotype: Its antigen is not known.

Trimming removed 0 bases from V and 0 bases from J, with 10 bases in between. This CDR3 contains 16 residues. Germline CDR1 LGHNA, CDR2 YSLEER. Two oligonucleotides, mixed equimolar, formed the beta constant-region primer covering TRBC1 and TRBC2. Ligated cDNA was amplified by four rounds of PCR with nested alpha and beta constant-region primers and SP2. TCRdb reprocessed the UMI-ligation and nested PCR reads via MiXCR and lists one record per CDR3 protein. The sample has 99,000 or so distinct CDR3 sequences; roughly 14% are singletons. Overall study findings and caveats: Possibly reflecting memory cells re-expressing CD45RA, a few larger clonotypes occurred in naive repertoires, especially CD8. In naive cells, over 95% of TCR sequences were seen only once.

Sequencing was performed on naive CD8+ T cells from blood. This sequence was found in a human donor in good health. The gene calls are TRBV4-3 and TRBJ2-3; D is ambiguous. The CDR3 DNA is TGCGCCAGCAGCCAAGATTGGGTTTCGAGCACAGATACGCAGTATTTT. Its protein product is CASSQDWVSSTDTQYF.